The TCR beta chain under discussion was sequenced for a study of beta chain features in type 1 diabetes. Isolated RNA was reverse transcribed in full, so expressed TCRB transcripts were sequenced. Libraries were prepared by immunoSEQ multiplex PCR; TCRdb keeps only in-frame clonotypes and omits some of them. The table includes some 250,000 clones, approximately 11% detected once. General study results and limits: Shortening that was moderate but significant affected the TCRB CDR3s of Type 1 diabetes patients in all four CD4+ subsets.

V was shortened by 3 bases and J by 1 base, with 9 bases between the two germline ends. Germline V gives CDR1 LNHDA, CDR2 SQIVND (reference sequence). There are 14 residues in the CDR3. Donors underwent one heparinised blood draw, around 100 mL on average. The table lists this clone with a few counts. Its antigen remains unidentified. Input material: naive CD4+ T cells from blood. The chain combines TRBV19 with TRBJ1-1; a possible D gene is TRBD1 (6 bases). The source of this sequence is a man younger than 45 with type 1 diabetes. CDR3 sequence: CASSIGQRNTEAFF. The CDR3 coding sequence is TGTGCCAGTAGTATCGGACAGCGGAACACTGAAGCTTTCTTT.